This TCR beta chain was sequenced in a study of blood T cell repertoires in COVID-19. This table comes from immunoSEQ multiplex PCR, and its TCRdb copy is limited to in-frame clones, with some not included. The sample comprises some 180,000 clones, around 90% of which are singletons, and 5% to 6.5% rests with the top ten. CDR1 is SGHNT and CDR2 is YYREEE in the germline V gene (reference sequence). Trimming at V came to 1 base and at J to 5 bases, leaving 6 bases not matched to a gene. This CDR3 contains 16 residues. J is TRBJ2-5 and V is TRBV5-4, with 12 positions matching TRBD2. Sequenced: peripheral blood. This clonotype originated in a man in his forties or fifties with active or convalescent COVID-19. For the CDR3, the DNA is TGTGCCAGCAGCTTGCCGTCTAGCGGGGGGGCCGAGACCCAGTACTTC. This encodes CASSLPSSGGAETQYF.